The 8 T cell receptor beta chains in this list originate from one sample, sequenced in a study of blood T cell repertoires in COVID-19 (dated by TCRdb to 2018 to 2021). Library prep was done by the immunoSEQ multiplex PCR assay. Drawn from immuneACCESS, this table holds only the in-frame rearrangements with V and J called that TCRdb kept. Clones are partly lost; checked studies trace under half to an unresolved V gene and leave the rest unexplained. This sample comprises a few hundred thousand clones, more than 75% of them detected only once. 1.2% of the sample lies in the top ten. Sequencing input: PBMCs or T cells enriched from blood (not recorded which). Every receptor here comes from a woman between 18 and 30 years old who had recovered from COVID-19.

J is TRBJ1-2 and V is TRBV24-1; TRBD1 matches 7 bases. V lost 3 bases and J lost 0; bases outside the gene matches: 6. Germline CDR1 and CDR2: KGHDR and SFDVKD. The CDR3 is made up of 16 amino acids. In nucleotides, the CDR3 is TGTGCCACCAGTGATGAGAGGACAGGACCTAACTATGGCTACACCTTC. Its translation is CATSDERTGPNYGYTF.

The rearrangement uses TRBV29-1 and TRBJ2-1, with TRBD2 matching 15 bases. CDR1 and CDR2 (germline): SQVTM, ANQGSEA. V shed 0 bases, J shed 0 bases, and the junction held 9 bases outside the gene matches. The length of the CDR3 is 20 residues. CDR3 in DNA: TGCAGCGTTGAAGATCGGGGACTAGCGGGGGGAACCGTCTCCTACAATGAGCAGTTCTTC. This translates into CSVEDRGLAGGTVSYNEQFF.

The genes are TRBV6-1 and TRBJ1-2; D call uncertain. This CDR3 has 14 amino acids. Germline CDR1 and CDR2: MNHNS and SASEGT. The V gene lost 1 base and the J gene lost 8 bases, with 14 bases spanning the gap. CDR3 region: CASSEVRARGGYTF. CDR3 nucleotide sequence: TGTGCCAGCAGTGAAGTTAGGGCGAGAGGGGGCTACACCTTC.

The chain carries TRBV12-5 and TRBJ2-1; D might be TRBD1 (6 bases). Trimming pared 6 bases from V and 8 bases from J, leaving 8 bases between. CDR3 length: 11 residues. Germline V gene lookup returns CDR1 LGHNT and CDR2 FRNRAP. As DNA, the CDR3 is TGTGCTAGTGGCCGGACAGATGAGCAGTTCTTC. Protein sequence: CASGRTDEQFF.

The CDR3 DNA follows: TGTGCCAGCAGTTACCCAGGGGTAGGCTACACCTTC. Translating it yields CASSYPGVGYTF. The chain uses TRBV6-5 and TRBJ1-2, with D possibly being TRBD1 (6 bases). Trimming took off 2 bases at V and 8 bases at J, with 9 bases between the two ends. Germline-derived CDR1 and CDR2 are MNHEY and SVGAGI. The CDR3 sequence is 12 residues long.

The rearrangement joins TRBV6-1 to TRBJ1-4; no clear D. This CDR3 region has 15 residues. Germline-derived CDR1 and CDR2 are MNHNS and SASEGT. With 6 bases removed from V and 7 bases from J, the gap between germline ends came to 18 bases. DNA of the CDR3: TGTGCCAGCAGGCCTTCGAGGGCTTGGGGTGAAAAACTGTTTTTT. Protein product: CASRPSRAWGEKLFF.

This clone was found a few times. The rearrangement joins TRBV7-6 to TRBJ1-5; 10 bases align to TRBD1. The CDR3 is 17 residues long. Germline CDR1 and CDR2: SGHVS and FNYEAQ. Unmatched junction bases numbered 9, after V lost 5 bases and J lost 2 bases. The CDR3, as DNA: TGTGCCAGCAGCCAAGGGACAGGGGATTTCGGCAATCAGCCCCAGCATTTT. It codes for CASSQGTGDFGNQPQHF.

This chain connects TRBV6-5 to TRBJ2-3; tentative D call: TRBD1 (5 bases). Trimming stripped 2 bases from V and 7 bases from J, with 10 bases between. The CDR3 runs 13 residues. Per the germline V gene, CDR1 is MNHEY and CDR2 is SVGAGI. The CDR3 here is CASSYGAAYTQYF. The CDR3 DNA reads as TGTGCCAGCAGTTACGGGGCAGCCTATACGCAGTATTTT.